These T cell receptor beta chains were read from a single sample in a study of a mutant IDH1 vaccine in newly diagnosed glioma. Method: immunoSEQ multiplex PCR; TCRdb's copy keeps in-frame clones and lacks some. Of some 60,000 clones in the sample, about 91% were seen once. The material sequenced was PBMCs, taken from a glioma patient treated with radiotherapy, temozolomide or both. The receptors originated from a man aged 45-60 years with glioma. Both conserved end residues are part of each CDR3. D genes are given only for firm matches. Part of the rows lack a size; the others show once, few, many or a class for expanded clones.

V gene	D gene	J gene	clone size	CDR3 DNA	CDR3 protein
TRBV4-2	NA	TRBJ2-7	few	TGTGCCAGCAGCCAAGAAAGTACGCGGTTGGCGCACTACGAGCAGTACTTC	CASSQESTRLAHYEQYF
TRBV15	NA	TRBJ2-3	NA	TGTGCCACCAGCAGGCCTAGCAAGGTGTTAGATACGCAGTATTTT	CATSRPSKVLDTQYF
TRBV7-2	TRBD1	TRBJ1-1	NA	TGTGCCAGCAGCTTCCGACAGGGAGTTATAATGAACACTGAAGCTTTCTTT	CASSFRQGVIMNTEAFF
TRBV2	NA	TRBJ2-5	NA	TGTGCCAGCAGCGCCAGGGGTGTAGGCGTTAGCAGAGAGACCCAGTACTTC	CASSARGVGVSRETQYF
TRBV27	NA	TRBJ2-7	NA	TGTGTCATACAGGGTCGGGGCGAGCAGTACTTC	CVIQGRGEQYF
TRBV5-1	NA	TRBJ2-5	NA	TGCGCCAGCAGCTTGGATCTAGGGGCGGGGAGAGGCCAGTACTTC	CASSLDLGAGRGQYF
TRBV20-1	NA	TRBJ1-1	few	TGCAGTGCTATCCCCCGGACTGAAGCTTTCTTT	CSAIPRTEAFF
TRBV19	TRBD1	TRBJ2-7	NA	TGTGCCAGTAGTTTCTCCTCCGGGACAGACGCCTACGAGCAGTACTTC	CASSFSSGTDAYEQYF
TRBV19	TRBD1	TRBJ1-5	NA	TGTGCCAGTAGTAGTTACGGACAGGGGAGGAAGCCCCAGCATTTT	CASSSYGQGRKPQHF
TRBV28	NA	TRBJ2-6	NA	TGTGCCAGCAGACTTTCTCAGGGGCTCTCTGGGGCCAACGTCCTGACTTTC	CASRLSQGLSGANVLTF
TRBV5-1	TRBD1	TRBJ1-2	NA	TGCGCCAGCAGTACCGGGACAGACTATGGCTACACCTTC	CASSTGTDYGYTF
TRBV5-4	TRBD1	TRBJ1-1	few	TGTGCCAGTTGGACAGGCACTGAAGCTTTCTTT	CASWTGTEAFF
TRBV2	TRBD2	TRBJ2-5	NA	TGTGCCAGCAGGGAGTTTAAGGTAGCGGGGGGCCAAGAGACCCAGTACTTC	CASREFKVAGGQETQYF
TRBV4-1	NA	TRBJ1-5	NA	TGCGCCAGCAGCCCACAACCAGGGGTTGGGCAGCCCCAGCATTTT	CASSPQPGVGQPQHF
TRBV20-1	NA	TRBJ1-5	once	TGCAGTGCTAGTTCGCTCCAGCCCCAGCATTTT	CSASSLQPQHF
TRBV4-3	NA	TRBJ2-7	NA	TGCGCCAGCAGCCAAGATGGTCGGGGCTACGAGCAGTACTTC	CASSQDGRGYEQYF